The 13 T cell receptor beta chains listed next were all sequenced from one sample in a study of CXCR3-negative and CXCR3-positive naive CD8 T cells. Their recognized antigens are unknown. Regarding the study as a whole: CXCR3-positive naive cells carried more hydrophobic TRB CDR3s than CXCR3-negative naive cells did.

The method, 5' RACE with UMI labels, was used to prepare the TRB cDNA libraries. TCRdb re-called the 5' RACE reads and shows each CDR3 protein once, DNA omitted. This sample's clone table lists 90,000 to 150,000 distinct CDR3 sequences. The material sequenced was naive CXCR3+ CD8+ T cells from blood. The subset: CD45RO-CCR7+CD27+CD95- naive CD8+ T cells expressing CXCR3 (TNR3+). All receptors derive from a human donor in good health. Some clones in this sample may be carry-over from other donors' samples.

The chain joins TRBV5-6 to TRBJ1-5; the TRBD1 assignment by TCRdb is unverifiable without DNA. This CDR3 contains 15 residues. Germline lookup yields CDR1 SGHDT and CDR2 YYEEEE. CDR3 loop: CASSSAQGPNQPQHF.

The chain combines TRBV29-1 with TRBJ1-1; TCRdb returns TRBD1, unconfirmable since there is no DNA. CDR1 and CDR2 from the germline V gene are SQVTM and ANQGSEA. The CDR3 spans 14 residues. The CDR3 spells CSVAPDIMNTEAFF. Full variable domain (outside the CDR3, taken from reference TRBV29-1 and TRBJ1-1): SAVISQKPSRDICQRGTSLTIQCQVDSQVTMMFWYRQQPGQSLTLIATANQGSEATYESGFVIDKFPISRPNLTFSTLTVSNMSPEDSSIYLCSVAPDIMNTEAFFGQGTRLTVV.

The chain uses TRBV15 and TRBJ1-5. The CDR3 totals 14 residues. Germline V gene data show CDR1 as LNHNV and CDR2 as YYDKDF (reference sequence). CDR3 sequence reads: CATSRDKDNQPQHF.

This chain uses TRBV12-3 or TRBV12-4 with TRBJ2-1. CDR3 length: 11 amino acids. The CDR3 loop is CAIKRGNEQFF.

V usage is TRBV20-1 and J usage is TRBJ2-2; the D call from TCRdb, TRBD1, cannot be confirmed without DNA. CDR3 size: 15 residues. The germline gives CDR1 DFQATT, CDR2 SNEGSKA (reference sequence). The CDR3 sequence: CSARSPTGNTGELFF.

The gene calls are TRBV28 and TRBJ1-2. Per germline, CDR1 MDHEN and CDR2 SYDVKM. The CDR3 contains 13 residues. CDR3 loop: CASSLGLSMGYTF.

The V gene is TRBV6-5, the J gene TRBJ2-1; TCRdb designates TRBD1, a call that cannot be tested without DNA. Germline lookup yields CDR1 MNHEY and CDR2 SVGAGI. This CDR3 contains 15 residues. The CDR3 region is CASTPTYPAYNEQFF.

The CDR3 here is CSARDRVSSYEQYF. This rearrangement joins TRBV20-1 to TRBJ2-7; TCRdb returns TRBD1, unconfirmable since there is no DNA. The CDR3 is 14 residues long. Germline lookup yields CDR1 DFQATT and CDR2 SNEGSKA (reference sequence).

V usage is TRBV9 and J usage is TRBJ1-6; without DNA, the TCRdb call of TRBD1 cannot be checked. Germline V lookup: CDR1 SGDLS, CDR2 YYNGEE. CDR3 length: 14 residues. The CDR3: CASSAGTGGSPLHF.

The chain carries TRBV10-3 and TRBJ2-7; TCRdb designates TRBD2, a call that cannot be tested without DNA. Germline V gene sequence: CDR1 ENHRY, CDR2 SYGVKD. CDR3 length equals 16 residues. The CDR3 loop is CAISEPSGRLATEQYF.

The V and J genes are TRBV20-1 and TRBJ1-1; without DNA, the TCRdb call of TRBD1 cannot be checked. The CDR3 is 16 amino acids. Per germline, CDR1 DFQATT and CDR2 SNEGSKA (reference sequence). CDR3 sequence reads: CSAKEFTPGMNTEAFF.

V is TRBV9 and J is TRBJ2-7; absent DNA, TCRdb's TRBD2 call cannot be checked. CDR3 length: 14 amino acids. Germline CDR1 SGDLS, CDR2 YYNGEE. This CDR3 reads CASSPGTSVHEQYF.

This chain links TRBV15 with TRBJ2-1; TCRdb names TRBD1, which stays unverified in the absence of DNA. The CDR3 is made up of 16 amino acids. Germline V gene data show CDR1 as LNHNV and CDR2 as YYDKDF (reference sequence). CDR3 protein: CATSRDHGRGRDEQFF.